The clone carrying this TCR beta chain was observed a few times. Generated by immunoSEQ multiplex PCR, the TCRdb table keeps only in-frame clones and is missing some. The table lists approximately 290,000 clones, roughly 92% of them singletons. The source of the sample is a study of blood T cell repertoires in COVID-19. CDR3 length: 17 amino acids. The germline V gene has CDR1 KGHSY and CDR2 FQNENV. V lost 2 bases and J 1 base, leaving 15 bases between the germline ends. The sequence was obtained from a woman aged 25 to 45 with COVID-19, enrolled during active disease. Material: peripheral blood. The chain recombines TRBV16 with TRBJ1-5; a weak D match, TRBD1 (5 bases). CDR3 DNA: TGTGCCAGCAGCCAAAGGATAGACAGCCGAAGCAATCAGCCCCAGCATTTT. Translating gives CASSQRIDSRSNQPQHF.